This T cell receptor (beta chain) stems from a study of blood T cells in healthy people across ages. Through a sample-barcoded 5' primer and a J-beta primer mix, a second PCR was run for roughly 6 to 11 cycles. From the 5' RACE reads, TCRdb called clonotypes with MiXCR, one entry per CDR3 protein. This table has some 1.7 million distinct CDR3 sequences, approximately 30% appearing once. CDR1 is LGHNA, CDR2 YSLEER, per germline. The germline V and J ends were trimmed by 4 bases and 12 bases, with 16 bases remaining between them. CDR3 length: 13 residues. This clonotype was sampled from a woman aged 25 to 39 in good health. V and J are TRBV4-3 and TRBJ2-1, with D possibly matching TRBD2 (5 bases). Material for sequencing was blood. CDR3 sequence: CASSRAASSRQFF. CDR3 in DNA: TGCGCCAGCAGCCGAGCAGCTAGCAGTAGGCAGTTCTTC.